The source of this TCR beta chain is a study of vaccination effects on CD4 cells after COVID-19 (dated by TCRdb to between 2021 and 2022). In terms of the full investigation: Each participant got two doses of an mRNA SARS-CoV-2 vaccine, either BNT162b2 or mRNA-1273. The study compared SARS-CoV-2 spike-specific CD4+ TCR repertoires before and after mRNA vaccination in COVID-19 convalescent patients and infection-naive vaccine recipients. Cultures from other donors in the study were sequenced using the Oncomine TCR Beta short-read assay on an Illumina iSeq 100. A total of nine to ten COVID-19 convalescent patients and several SARS-CoV-2-naive healthy vaccine recipients were included in the full study.

This clone is classified as medium-sized (0.01 to 0.1%). Its antigen is currently not known. No base quality values were provided; no much bigger clone lies one nucleotide off. The ViraFEST assay stimulated PBMC with viral peptide pools and then used TCR sequencing to identify antigen-specific CD4+ T cell clonotypes by expansion. After roughly 11 days of culture, CD4+ T cells were isolated with the EasySep CD4+ T cell isolation kit. Negative nucleocapsid antibody results before and after vaccination confirmed that the healthy vaccine recipients had no prior SARS-CoV-2 infection. Approximately 2 million PBMC per well were cultured with 8.5 to 10 ug/ml peptides in IMDM containing roughly 5% human AB serum, approximately 10 IU/ml IL-2 and gentamicin. Half of the culture medium was replaced with fresh IL-2-containing medium on days 3 and 7. Unless otherwise noted, each peptide stimulation condition was cultured in triplicate wells. Using Ficoll-Paque Plus gradient centrifugation, PBMC were separated from whole blood and then either used fresh or cryopreserved at -140C. Overlapping peptide pools spanned the spike proteins of SARS-CoV-2 and the common cold coronaviruses HCoV-NL63, HCoV-OC43 and HCoV-229E. The QIAamp micro DNA kit was used to extract genomic DNA from the cultured CD4+ T cells.

The paper's findings and limits, for the study overall: Both infection-induced and vaccine-induced clones contracted markedly at late post-vaccination timepoints, which is consistent with waning T cell responses. Limitations of the study were the small number of convalescent patients and the absence of early post-infection timepoints. In healthy vaccine recipients, vaccine-induced clones were almost all SARS-CoV-2 mono-reactive, with only 1 of 255 cross-reactive with common cold coronaviruses.

The library was produced with the immunoSEQ multiplex PCR assay. DNA from the cultured, isolated CD4+ T cells was subjected to TCR beta CDR3 sequencing. The paper's data handling went like this. Non-productive TCR sequences were removed, reads were trimmed to the CDR3 region, and CDR3s of at least 7 amino acids were retained. Antigen-specific clonotypes were identified using the MANAFEST web app by comparison of expansion in peptide wells against reference cultures. To be called positive, a clone needed expansion at FDR<0.05 compared with the reference and with all other wells, an odds ratio greater than 5, and a frequency greater than 0.1% in two replicate wells. Cross-reactive clonotypes were defined as significantly expanded in SARS-CoV-2 spike wells and in at least one common cold coronavirus spike condition. Using the stringdist R package, CDR3 similarity was measured by Levenshtein distance, and unrooted trees were constructed with ape in R 3.6.1. Drawn from immuneACCESS, this table holds only the in-frame rearrangements with V and J called that TCRdb kept. Clones are partly lost; checked studies trace under half to an unresolved V gene and leave the rest unexplained. Clone size and V and J calls were adopted from that table, with D and trimming inferred from the DNA. In all, the sample holds some 20,000 clones, and about two thirds of those were seen once. The top ten constitute around 17% of the sample.

Germline trimming: 6 bases from V, 3 bases from J; junction bases outside gene matches: 9. There are 15 amino acids in the CDR3, from cysteine to phenylalanine inclusive. Left in the record is the CDR3 DNA by itself, 45 bases read in frame from the first base. In the germline V gene, CDR1 corresponds to MNHEY and CDR2 to SVGAGI. The chain is encoded by TRBV6-5 joined to TRBJ2-3; 7 junctional bases match TRBD2. This clonotype was obtained from a human donor who received a COVID-19 vaccine. The input for sequencing was CD4+ T cells from PBMCs cultured with HCoV-229E spike peptides, taken before COVID-19 vaccination. Read against the paper, the sample's cell subset or site label means: HCoV-229E spike overlapping peptide pool stimulation. The DNA reads as follows: TGTGCCAGCAGGACAAATGGGGGGGGGACAGATACGCAGTATTTT. This encodes CASRTNGGGTDTQYF.